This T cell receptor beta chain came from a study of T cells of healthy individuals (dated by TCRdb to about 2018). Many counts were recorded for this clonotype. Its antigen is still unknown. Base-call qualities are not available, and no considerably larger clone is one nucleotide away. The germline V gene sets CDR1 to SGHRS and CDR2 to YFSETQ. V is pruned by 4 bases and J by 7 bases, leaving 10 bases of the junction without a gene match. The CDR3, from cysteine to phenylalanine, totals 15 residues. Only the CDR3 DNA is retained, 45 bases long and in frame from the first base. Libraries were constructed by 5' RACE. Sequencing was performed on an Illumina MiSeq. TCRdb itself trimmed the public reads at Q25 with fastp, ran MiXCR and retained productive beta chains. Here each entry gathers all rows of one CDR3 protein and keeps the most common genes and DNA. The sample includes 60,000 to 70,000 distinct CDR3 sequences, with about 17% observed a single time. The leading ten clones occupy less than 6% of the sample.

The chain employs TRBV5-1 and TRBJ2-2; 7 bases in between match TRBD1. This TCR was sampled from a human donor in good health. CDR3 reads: CASSLQGYENGELFF. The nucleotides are TGCGCCAGCAGCCTACAGGGGTACGAGAACGGGGAGCTGTTTTTT.